The following is a T cell receptor (beta chain) sequence with its context. What it binds is not known. The sample originates from a study of shared clonotypes between healthy human individuals. At the level of the study: For every donor, three CD4 naive, three CD4 memory, two CD8 naive and one CD8 memory plates were used.

Deep-level settings were used for running the assay. The method was immunoSEQ multiplex PCR; TCRdb's version includes in-frame clones alone and lacks a portion of them. The data contain 1 million to 1.3 million clones, 75% to 80% of them singletons. Study results and limitations: Generally, estimated richness proved larger in naive subsets than it did in memory subsets. Rarefaction revealed incomplete sorted-subset sequencing despite large depth.

The CDR3 runs to 14 residues. Looked up from germline, CDR1 is SGHTA and CDR2 is FQGTGA. The V end lost 5 bases, the J end lost 1 base, and 8 bases lay between the germline ends. The receptor comes from a man aged 18 to 30 in good health. Some clones in this sample may be carry-over from other donors' samples. Material for sequencing was memory CD4+ T cells from PBMCs. Subset noted: CD45RA-negative fraction. The V and J genes are TRBV7-3 and TRBJ2-2, with a weak D call TRBD2 (5 bases). Written as DNA, the CDR3 is TGTGCCAGCAGCCAAGGAGGGAACACCGGGGAGCTGTTTTTT. This encodes CASSQGGNTGELFF.